Below, one T cell receptor (beta chain) is given with its context. TCRdb's table, derived via immunoSEQ multiplex PCR, lists solely in-frame clones and lacks some. This table holds 95,000 to 150,000 clones, around 88% found once. This specimen comes from a study of blood T cell repertoires in COVID-19. As for the study in general: In each case, the material was cDNA or gDNA derived from T cells, B-cell-depleted T cells, or PBMCs.

Germline V gene lookup returns CDR1 MDHEN and CDR2 SYDVKM. Trimming cost V 3 bases and J 0 bases, with 9 bases left between them. CDR3 length: 15 amino acids. The sequenced sample was peripheral blood. This clonotype was sampled from a woman aged 50 to 60 with active or convalescent COVID-19. The gene calls are TRBV28 and TRBJ2-1, with D possibly matching TRBD1 (5 bases). CDR3 residues: CASSFPGNSYNEQFF. CDR3 coding DNA: TGTGCCAGCAGTTTTCCAGGGAACTCCTACAATGAGCAGTTCTTC.